This paragraph covers one T cell receptor beta chain sequence. Its antigen remains unknown. The data stem from a study of beta chain features in type 1 diabetes. Study-wide results and limits: All four CD4+ subsets of Type 1 diabetes patients contained TCRB CDR3s that were moderately but significantly shorter. Healthy donors had naive, central memory and Treg TCRB repertoires that appeared less similar than those seen among patients.

The CDR3 length is 17 residues. Germline values: CDR1 SGDLS, CDR2 YYNGEE. V was clipped by 2 bases and J by 4 bases, with 16 bases between them. Sorting of CD4+ naive, central memory, regulatory and stem cell-like memory cells was performed via CD45RO/CCR7/CD25/CD127/CD95/CD27. Sorted populations all exceeded 95% purity. Isolated RNA was reverse transcribed in full, so expressed TCRB transcripts were sequenced. Sequencing used immunoSEQ multiplex PCR; TCRdb keeps in-frame clones, though not all of them. The sample shows tens of thousands of clones, 30% to 40% of them seen only once. J is TRBJ2-6 and V is TRBV9; D gene ambiguous. The sequencing input was stem cell memory CD4+ T cells from blood. The clonotype was recovered from a woman aged 18-29 years in good health. Written as DNA, the CDR3 is TGTGCCAGCAGCGTCTTACCTTTAGTTTCCGGGGCCAACGTCCTGACTTTC. The encoded protein is CASSVLPLVSGANVLTF.